Below, one T cell receptor (beta chain) is given with its context. Deletions cut 3 bases from V and 4 bases from J, with 16 bases between. The germline CDR1 and CDR2 sequences are LGHNA and YSLEER. The CDR3 length is 16 residues. The data were produced by immunoSEQ multiplex PCR, yet TCRdb's version contains in-frame clones alone and is incomplete. This sample has about 51,000 clones, with 85% to 95% found just once. The data stem from a study of T cell changes during pregnancy in multiple sclerosis. The specimen comprised CD4+ T cells from peripheral blood mononuclear cells, sampled in the third trimester of pregnancy. V usage is TRBV4-3 and J usage is TRBJ1-3; weak D call: TRBD1 (5 bases). This sequence originates from a female donor with multiple sclerosis, enrolled in a pregnancy study. In DNA form, the CDR3 reads TGCGCCAGCAGCCAGGACACGGGGGTAGCCGGAAACACCATATATTTT. This gives the protein CASSQDTGVAGNTIYF.